This T cell receptor (beta chain) was sequenced for a study of patients and donors after allogeneic stem cell transplantation (dated by TCRdb to 2018 to 2021). As concerns this clonotype: The clone's antigen remains unknown. No clone much larger than this one lies a single base away; base qualities are absent.

The library came from RT-PCR. The sample was run on a NextSeq 550. TCRdb itself trimmed the public reads at Q25 with fastp, ran MiXCR and retained productive beta chains. Each entry merges the rows of one CDR3 protein and shows their most common DNA and genes. The sample table shows approximately 430,000 distinct CDR3 sequences, and roughly 17% are seen once. The top ten clonotypes cover 6.5% to 7.5% of the sample. V is reduced by 7 bases and J by 8 bases, leaving a spacing of 14 bases between them. Reading from cysteine to phenylalanine, the CDR3 counts 13 amino acids. Solely the CDR3 DNA is kept, with 39 bases framed from the first base.

This clonotype was obtained from a human donor who was either an allogeneic HSCT recipient or a stem cell or donor lymphocyte infusion donor (not recorded which). It is not recorded whose cells these are; they may come from a transplant donor. The specimen sequenced was blood, either unsorted or a sorted T cell fraction (not recorded which). The chain employs TRBV12-3 or TRBV12-4 and TRBJ1-4, with no confidently assigned D gene. In nucleotide form, the sequence is TGTGCCAGCAAATCCGGTTTCGGCGAAAAACTGTTTTTT. Translated, it reads CASKSGFGEKLFF.